This TCR beta chain was sequenced during a study of regulatory T cells in long-lasting Graves disease. Regarding the study as a whole: Possibly, too few samples lowered accuracy.

According to the study, TCR beta libraries were built with iRepertoire HTBI primers and CDR3-region Arm-PCR. TCRdb fed the multiplex PCR reads into MiXCR, producing one record per CDR3 protein. The table records fewer than 650,000 distinct CDR3 sequences, about 15% of them present only once. This clonotype was counted many times. Its antigen is unknown. Time point denoted: newly diagnosed GD, antithyroid drugs for less than 3 months. PBMC-derived RNA was used for the TCR library. Trimming shortened V by 6 bases and J by 6 bases, and 14 bases separated the two germline ends. Germline-derived CDR1 and CDR2 are MNHNS and SASEGT. The CDR3 is made up of 13 amino acids. The same data also went into a second study, on T cells in Graves' hyperthyroidism and ophthalmopathy. That source notes: The TCR CDR3 first-round RT-PCR relied on the HTBI primer set.

This receptor was taken from a man between 18 and 29 years old with Graves disease. The sequenced sample was peripheral blood mononuclear cells (PBMCs), obtained at new diagnosis, from a patient treated with antithyroid drugs. The chain couples TRBV6-1 to TRBJ1-2; D unresolved. CDR3 DNA: TGTGCCAGCAGCTCATTCGTGGGCAATGGCTACACCTTC. It encodes CASSSFVGNGYTF.